Only a few counts were recorded for the clone carrying this TCR beta chain. As yet, its antigen is unknown. Trimming pared 2 bases from V and 1 base from J, leaving 6 bases between. Germline V CDR1 and CDR2: MNHEY, SVGEGT. The CDR3 has 14 amino acids. TCRdb reanalysed the PCR reads using MiXCR and keeps one entry per CDR3 protein. The sample contains about 320,000 distinct CDR3 sequences, 20% to 25% of which appear only once. The sample originates from a study of molecular identifiers for immune sequencing clone quantification. Findings of the study overall: Single-cell amounts of spiked Jurkat TCR RNA were reportedly detectable among some 1 million naive cells.

The sample was naive CD8+ T cells from blood, with Jurkat cell RNA spiked in. Subset defined: FACS-sorted CD8+CD4-CCR7+CD45RA+ naive T cells. This TCR was sampled from a human donor in good health. Some libraries in this study had Jurkat cell RNA spiked in. V gene TRBV6-2 or TRBV6-3 combines with J gene TRBJ2-1, with TRBD1 as a possible D gene (5 bases). CDR3 bases: TGTGCCAGCAGTTACGACAGTTCCTACAATGAGCAGTTCTTC. The encoded protein is CASSYDSSYNEQFF.